The 16 T cell receptor beta chains below were found in one sample sequenced in a study of CD4 T cell repertoires in COVID-19. TCRdb's copy holds only in-frame clones and misses some; the assay was immunoSEQ multiplex PCR. The table includes about 75,000 clones, around 82% detected once. Sequencing used CD4+ T cells from peripheral blood, obtained after recovery from COVID-19. Receptors were obtained from a human donor who had COVID-19.

The rearrangement joins TRBV29-1 to TRBJ2-3; D possibly corresponds to TRBD1 (6 bases). V lost 0 bases, J lost 0 bases, and 13 bases lay in between. The CDR3 runs to 16 residues. Per the germline V gene, CDR1 is SQVTM and CDR2 is ANQGSEA. CDR3 nucleotide sequence: TGCAGCGTTGAAGATCGTGGGGGCCTGAGCACAGATACGCAGTATTTT. It yields the protein CSVEDRGGLSTDTQYF.

The chain combines TRBV18 with TRBJ2-3; D is possibly TRBD2 (7 bases). The CDR3 runs to 17 residues. The V and J ends lost 3 bases and 7 bases respectively, with 23 bases between them. CDR1 is KGHSH, CDR2 LQKENI, per germline. In DNA, the CDR3 is TGTGCCAGCTCACCTGTTGGGGGGGGCTCGACCGGTAATACGCAGTATTTT. Protein product: CASSPVGGGSTGNTQYF.

The chain joins TRBV5-1 to TRBJ2-3, with 8 bases lining up with TRBD2. CDR1 is SGHRS, CDR2 YFSETQ, per germline. Trimming removed 0 bases from V and 4 bases from J; junction bases left unmatched: 7. The CDR3 consists of 16 residues. The CDR3 coding sequence is TGCGCCAGCAGCTTGGTCGCGGCGGGGGGCGCAGATACGCAGTATTTT. Protein: CASSLVAAGGADTQYF.

This sequence joins TRBV6-1 and TRBJ1-2, with 8 nucleotides matching TRBD1. V lost 2 bases and J lost 8; bases outside the gene matches: 7. Germline V lookup: CDR1 MNHNS, CDR2 SASEGT. The CDR3 consists of 14 residues. The CDR3 here is CASSEMGQAGGYTF. In nucleotides, the CDR3 is TGTGCCAGCAGTGAAATGGGACAGGCAGGAGGCTACACCTTC.

The chain recombines TRBV10-1 with TRBJ1-4; 8 positions match TRBD1. Germline values: CDR1 WNHNN, CDR2 SYGVQD (reference sequence). Trimming cost V 9 bases and J 7 bases; bases outside gene matches: 10. This CDR3 is built from 14 residues. The CDR3, as DNA: TGCGCCAGTCCTTTGACAGGGGACGGTGAAAAACTGTTTTTT. The encoded protein is CASPLTGDGEKLFF.

This chain joins TRBV5-8 and TRBJ1-1; a possible D gene is TRBD1 (6 bases). Trimming removed 1 base from V and 2 bases from J, with 15 bases in between. CDR3 length equals 16 residues. Germline V gene lookup returns CDR1 SGHTS and CDR2 YDEGEE. In DNA, the CDR3 is TGTGCCAGCAGCTTGAACAGGGTGAGGGCAAACACTGAAGCTTTCTTT. It specifies CASSLNRVRANTEAFF.

The genes are TRBV2 and TRBJ1-1; a weak D match, TRBD1 (5 bases). This CDR3 contains 11 residues. CDR1 and CDR2 (germline): SNHLY, FYNNEI. V lost 4 bases, J lost 8 bases, and 8 bases lay in between. Here the CDR3 DNA reads TGTGCCAGCAGTGGTGAGGGGGAAGCTTTCTTT. Translation gives CASSGEGEAFF.

V and J are TRBV28 and TRBJ1-2, with D hard to call. Germline-derived CDR1 and CDR2 are MDHEN and SYDVKM. The CDR3 spans 14 residues. The V and J ends lost 2 bases and 0 bases respectively, with 7 bases between them. The CDR3 spells CASSLGQTNYGYTF. DNA of the CDR3: TGTGCCAGCAGTTTAGGGCAGACTAACTATGGCTACACCTTC.

The V call is TRBV5-1, the J call TRBJ2-2; D may be TRBD1 (5 bases). Deletions cut 1 base from V and 3 bases from J, with 10 bases between. This CDR3 contains 15 residues. The germline V gene has CDR1 SGHRS and CDR2 YFSETQ. In DNA, the CDR3 is TGCGCCAGCAGCTTGCGTCAGGGCGACACCGGGGAGCTGTTTTTT. It encodes CASSLRQGDTGELFF.

The V and J genes are TRBV20-1 and TRBJ1-4; 9 positions agree with TRBD1. This CDR3 region has 13 residues. Germline V gene data show CDR1 as DFQATT and CDR2 as SNEGSKA (reference sequence). With V trimmed by 3 bases and J by 11 bases, 7 bases remained unmatched. In nucleotides, the CDR3 is TGCAGTGCTAGTGGTTCGGGACAGGGTAAACTGTTTTTT. Its translation: CSASGSGQGKLFF.

This sequence joins TRBV25-1 and TRBJ1-6; 9 nucleotides match TRBD1. J was trimmed by 9 bases and V by 3 bases; bases with no gene match: 3. Germline CDR1 reads MGHDK; CDR2 reads SYGVNS. The CDR3 extends over 14 amino acids. CDR3 nucleotide sequence: TGTGCCAGCAGTGAGGGACAGGGAAGTTCACCCCTCCACTTT. Translating it yields CASSEGQGSSPLHF.

The V call is TRBV28, the J call TRBJ2-3; D ambiguous. V lost 1 base and J lost 2, with 4 bases in between. Per germline, CDR1 MDHEN and CDR2 SYDVKM. CDR3 length equals 13 residues. The CDR3 DNA is TGTGCCAGCAGTTTATTCTCCACAGATACGCAGTATTTT. This sequence encodes CASSLFSTDTQYF.

This chain links TRBV7-9 with TRBJ2-6, with no clear D. The V end was cut by 4 bases, the J end by 4 bases, with 17 bases between. The germline CDR1 and CDR2 sequences are SEHNR and FQNEAQ (reference sequence). CDR3 length equals 17 residues. The CDR3 reads CASSYPPFGTGANVLTF. Written as DNA, the CDR3 is TGTGCCAGCAGCTACCCGCCCTTCGGAACCGGGGCCAACGTCCTGACTTTC.

This clone was observed a single time. This chain joins TRBV29-1 and TRBJ1-2; 7 nucleotides line up with TRBD1. The CDR3 consists of 13 residues. V was clipped by 3 bases and J by 6 bases; unmatched bases: 7. Germline CDR1 and CDR2: SQVTM and ANQGSEA. The CDR3 DNA is TGCAGCGTTGATTTAGGGGGCGCCGATGGCTACACCTTC. It codes for CSVDLGGADGYTF.

The V gene is TRBV27, the J gene TRBJ1-4; the D is unclear. CDR3 length equals 14 residues. V lost 5 bases to trimming and J lost 0 bases, with 7 bases between them. In germline, CDR1 is MNHEY, CDR2 SMNVEV (reference sequence). CDR3 residues: CASSRGSTNEKLFF. As DNA, the CDR3 is TGTGCCAGCAGTCGAGGGTCAACTAATGAAAAACTGTTTTTT.

This chain joins TRBV7-8 and TRBJ1-3, with no clear D. The CDR3 runs 14 residues. Per the germline V gene, CDR1 is SGHVS and CDR2 is FQNEAQ. Trimming removed 2 bases at V and 0 bases at J, with 5 bases between. CDR3 sequence: CASSLKGSGNTIYF. Here the CDR3 DNA reads TGTGCCAGCAGCTTAAAGGGCTCTGGAAACACCATATATTTT.